The 32 T cell receptor beta chains presented below share a single source sample, sequenced in a study of CD8 T cells in ankylosing spondylitis. TCRdb analysed the 5' RACE reads with MiXCR anew, one entry per CDR3 protein. The repertoire holds about 42,000 distinct CDR3 sequences, with around 2.9% as singletons. Sequencing was done on a sample of blood, either unsorted or a sorted T cell fraction (not recorded which). These receptor sequences come from a male donor with ankylosing spondylitis or in good health (not recorded which).

This clonotype was observed at least ten times. CDR3 amino acids: CASSEGGGPYEQYF. The CDR3 DNA sequence: TGTGCCAGCAGCGAGGGCGGGGGGCCCTACGAGCAGTACTTC. The rearrangement uses TRBV9 and TRBJ2-7, with TRBD2 identical over 8 bases. V shed 3 bases and J 2 bases; nucleotides not matched to a gene: 4. Germline V lookup: CDR1 SGDLS, CDR2 YYNGEE. CDR3 length: 14 residues.

In this sample, this clonotype turned up many times. This sequence joins TRBV9 and TRBJ2-1; the D call may be TRBD1 or TRBD2 (6 bases each). CDR3 length: 15 amino acids. The V and J ends lost 4 bases and 4 bases respectively, with 15 bases between them. In germline, CDR1 is SGDLS, CDR2 YYNGEE. This CDR3 reads CASSPEGEAYNEQFF. The CDR3, as DNA: TGTGCCAGCAGCCCAGAGGGGGAGGCTTACAATGAGCAGTTCTTC.

This clonotype was seen ten or more times. The CDR3 DNA sequence: TGTGCCAGCAGCGTAGATAACAGGGAAGGCGAAAAACTGTTTTTT. Its protein is CASSVDNREGEKLFF. The V and J genes are TRBV9 and TRBJ1-4, with D possibly TRBD1 on 6 matching bases. Looked up from germline, CDR1 is SGDLS and CDR2 is YYNGEE. The CDR3 spans 15 residues. Trimming removed 0 bases from V and 8 bases from J, with 14 bases in between.

The sample holds many counts of this clonotype. The chain recombines TRBV9 with TRBJ2-1; no clear D gene. V was pared by 0 bases and J by 2 bases, with 12 bases between. The CDR3 spans 16 residues. Germline V gene lookup returns CDR1 SGDLS and CDR2 YYNGEE. In DNA form, the CDR3 reads TGTGCCAGCAGCGTAGAGTCTAGAACTACCTACAATGAGCAGTTCTTC. Its translation is CASSVESRTTYNEQFF.

Many counts were recorded for this clonotype. The gene calls are TRBV9 and TRBJ2-1, with D possibly being TRBD1 (6 bases). V was clipped by 0 bases and J by 2 bases, with 9 bases between them. In germline, CDR1 is SGDLS, CDR2 YYNGEE. The CDR3 is made up of 15 amino acids. In nucleotides, the CDR3 is TGTGCCAGCAGCGTAGAGACAGGAACCTACAATGAGCAGTTCTTC. It encodes CASSVETGTYNEQFF.

This clonotype was seen ten or more times. CDR3 protein: CASSVGGSPETQYF. The CDR3 DNA is TGTGCCAGCAGCGTGGGGGGATCCCCCGAGACCCAGTACTTC. The J gene is TRBJ2-5, the V gene TRBV9; D possibly corresponds to TRBD2 (6 bases). The CDR3 runs 14 residues. Germline-derived CDR1 and CDR2 are SGDLS and YYNGEE. The V and J ends lost 2 bases and 5 bases respectively, with 13 bases between them.

There are many counts of this clonotype. The chain carries TRBV9 and TRBJ2-3; D is undetermined. The CDR3 consists of 13 residues. Trimming pared 3 bases from V and 2 bases from J, leaving 7 bases between. The germline V gene encodes CDR1 SGDLS and CDR2 YYNGEE. The chain's CDR3 is CASSAFPTDTQYF. CDR3 nucleotide sequence: TGTGCCAGCAGCGCCTTCCCCACAGATACGCAGTATTTT.

This clonotype appeared many times. The V gene is TRBV9, the J gene TRBJ2-3, with D maybe TRBD1 (5 bases). The V end was cut by 3 bases, the J end by 1 base, with 6 bases between. CDR1 and CDR2 from the germline V gene are SGDLS and YYNGEE. The length of the CDR3 is 13 residues. CDR3 nucleotides: TGTGCCAGCAGCGAGGGGCGCACAGATACGCAGTATTTT. This codes for CASSEGRTDTQYF.

This clonotype was counted many times. The rearrangement joins TRBV9 to TRBJ2-2; no clear D gene. The V end was cut by 0 bases, the J end by 0 bases, with 6 bases between. Germline V gene lookup returns CDR1 SGDLS and CDR2 YYNGEE. The CDR3 has 15 residues. This CDR3 reads CASSVGRANTGELFF. CDR3 coding DNA: TGTGCCAGCAGCGTAGGGCGTGCGAACACCGGGGAGCTGTTTTTT.

There are many counts of this clonotype. The chain couples TRBV9 to TRBJ2-3, with TRBD2 matching over 11 bases. Germline V gives CDR1 SGDLS, CDR2 YYNGEE. CDR3 length: 17 amino acids. V was clipped by 3 bases and J by 5 bases; unmatched bases: 11. The CDR3 nucleotides are TGTGCCAGCAGCGGGCAGCTAGCGGGAGGCGCGGGAGATACGCAGTATTTT. It is translated as CASSGQLAGGAGDTQYF.

Ten or more counts support this clonotype. This chain connects TRBV9 to TRBJ2-6; D unclear. The germline gives CDR1 SGDLS, CDR2 YYNGEE. The CDR3 extends over 14 amino acids. V lost 2 bases to trimming and J lost 4 bases, with 7 bases between them. Written as DNA, the CDR3 is TGTGCCAGCAGCGTCTTTCTGGGGGCCAACGTCCTGACTTTC. Amino acid sequence: CASSVFLGANVLTF.

The sample holds many counts of this clonotype. The CDR3 DNA is TGTGCCAGCAGCCCATCCCCGGGGGCCCCCCGCACAGATACGCAGTATTTT. This sequence encodes CASSPSPGAPRTDTQYF. The chain joins TRBV9 to TRBJ2-3; possibly TRBD1 or TRBD2 for D (6 bases each). This CDR3 contains 17 residues. CDR1 is SGDLS and CDR2 is YYNGEE in the germline V gene. The ends were cut back, 4 bases at V and 1 base at J, with 19 bases in the middle.

This chain joins TRBV9 and TRBJ2-6; TRBD1 matches at 8 bases. The CDR3 is 18 residues long. Per germline, CDR1 SGDLS and CDR2 YYNGEE. J lost 4 bases, V lost 4 bases, and 13 bases had no gene match. The CDR3, as DNA: TGTGCCAGCAGCAGGACAGGGACTTACGTGTACGGGGCCAACGTCCTGACTTTC. This encodes CASSRTGTYVYGANVLTF.

In its sample, this clonotype is large. A read error may account for a junction end that differs from germline. The chain joins TRBV9 to TRBJ2-3; D is unclear. The CDR3 spans 12 residues. Germline V CDR1 and CDR2: SGDLS, YYNGEE. This chain's CDR3 is CASNVGTDTQYF. CDR3 in DNA: TGTGCCAGCAACGTAGGTACAGATACGCAGTATTTT.

This clonotype occurred many times. The gene calls are TRBV9 and TRBJ2-2, with TRBD2 as a possible D gene (6 bases). Between the trimmed V and J ends, which lost 5 bases and 0 bases, there was a span of 8 bases. CDR3 length equals 14 residues. Germline loops: CDR1 SGDLS, CDR2 YYNGEE. The CDR3 sequence: CASREGANTGELFF. DNA for the CDR3: TGTGCCAGCAGGGAGGGTGCGAACACCGGGGAGCTGTTTTTT.

At least ten counts were recorded for this clonotype. The chain links TRBV9 to TRBJ2-1; D remains ambiguous. CDR3 length equals 15 residues. CDR1 is SGDLS, CDR2 YYNGEE, per germline. Trimming stripped 3 bases from V and 0 bases from J, with 10 bases between. In DNA, the CDR3 is TGTGCCAGCAGCGGAGGACCGAACTCCTACAATGAGCAGTTCTTC. Protein: CASSGGPNSYNEQFF.

The sample holds many counts of this clonotype. The chain couples TRBV9 to TRBJ2-5; 7 bases map to TRBD2. The germline gives CDR1 SGDLS, CDR2 YYNGEE. J lost 5 bases, V lost 0 bases, and 10 bases had no gene match. The length of the CDR3 is 16 residues. The CDR3 loop is CASSVAGRPNGETQYF. The CDR3 region has the DNA TGTGCCAGCAGCGTAGCCGGGAGGCCTAACGGGGAGACCCAGTACTTC.

This clonotype was detected ten times or more. J is TRBJ2-7 and V is TRBV9, with D perhaps matching TRBD2 (6 bases). V lost 0 bases, J lost 6 bases, and 19 bases lay in between. The CDR3 covers 16 residues. CDR1 and CDR2 (germline): SGDLS, YYNGEE. Written as DNA, the CDR3 is TGTGCCAGCAGCGTAGATGTGGGCGGGACCGCTGGCGAGCAGTACTTC. It yields the protein CASSVDVGGTAGEQYF.

This clonotype was observed at least ten times. This chain uses TRBV9 with TRBJ2-1; a weak D match, TRBD2 (5 bases). V was trimmed by 7 bases and J by 6 bases, leaving 11 bases between them. The CDR3 consists of 12 residues. CDR1 and CDR2 from the germline V gene are SGDLS and YYNGEE. DNA of the CDR3: TGTGCCAGCTCCCGGGGAATCAATGAGCAGTTCTTC. Its protein product is CASSRGINEQFF.

This clonotype has at least ten counts. The chain joins TRBV9 to TRBJ2-3; D not certain. V lost 0 bases to trimming and J lost 4 bases, with 12 bases between them. CDR1 and CDR2 from the germline V gene are SGDLS and YYNGEE. CDR3 length: 15 amino acids. The DNA for the CDR3 is TGTGCCAGCAGCGTAGCGTCGGCCCAGCCAGATACGCAGTATTTT. This encodes CASSVASAQPDTQYF.

This clonotype occurred many times. The chain recombines TRBV9 with TRBJ2-1; no reliable D call. Germline V gene sequence: CDR1 SGDLS, CDR2 YYNGEE. CDR3 length equals 15 residues. The V gene lost 4 bases and the J gene lost 6 bases, with 17 bases spanning the gap. The CDR3 coding sequence is TGTGCCAGCAGCACCCTCACCCAATATCGCAATGAGCAGTTCTTC. Protein sequence: CASSTLTQYRNEQFF.

This clonotype was seen at least ten times. The chain combines TRBV9 with TRBJ2-6, with D uncertain. The CDR3 consists of 16 residues. CDR1 is SGDLS, CDR2 YYNGEE, per germline. Trimming took off 0 bases at V and 0 bases at J, with 7 bases between the two ends. Here the CDR3 DNA reads TGTGCCAGCAGCGTAGGACTCTACTCTGGGGCCAACGTCCTGACTTTC. This codes for CASSVGLYSGANVLTF. The full variable domain, rest sourced from reference TRBV9 and TRBJ2-6, is DSGVTQTPKHLITATGQRVTLRCSPRSGDLSVYWYQQSLDQGLQFLIQYYNGEERAKGNILERFSAQQFPDLHSELNLSSLELGDSALYFCASSVGLYSGANVLTFGAGSRLTVL.

The table lists this clonotype with many counts. This chain uses TRBV9 with TRBJ2-7, with 9 bases that match TRBD2. V lost 0 bases to trimming and J lost 2 bases; unmatched junction nucleotides: 6. In germline, CDR1 is SGDLS, CDR2 YYNGEE. This CDR3 is 16 amino acids long. The CDR3, as DNA: TGTGCCAGCAGCGTAGGGGGGCTAGCGGGAACCTACGAGCAGTACTTC. Protein sequence: CASSVGGLAGTYEQYF.

This clonotype was observed at least ten times. The V call is TRBV9, the J call TRBJ2-3; 7 bases match TRBD2. Looked up from germline, CDR1 is SGDLS and CDR2 is YYNGEE. The CDR3 is 14 amino acids. The ends lost 2 bases at V and 6 bases at J; junction bases unmatched: 6. The CDR3 DNA follows: TGTGCCAGCAGCGTGACTAGCTATTCCGATACGCAGTATTTT. Protein sequence: CASSVTSYSDTQYF. The full variable domain, with the rest looked up from reference TRBV9 and TRBJ2-3, is DSGVTQTPKHLITATGQRVTLRCSPRSGDLSVYWYQQSLDQGLQFLIQYYNGEERAKGNILERFSAQQFPDLHSELNLSSLELGDSALYFCASSVTSYSDTQYFGPGTRLTVL.

There are many counts of this clonotype. The J gene is TRBJ2-3, the V gene TRBV9, with 8 bases that match TRBD2. This CDR3 has 14 amino acids. V was pared by 0 bases and J by 6 bases, with 3 bases of the junction left unmatched. The germline CDR1 and CDR2 sequences are SGDLS and YYNGEE. Written as DNA, the CDR3 is TGTGCCAGCAGCGTAGCGGGAGGGGTGGATACGCAGTATTTT. Protein: CASSVAGGVDTQYF.

This clonotype was found many times. J is TRBJ1-1 and V is TRBV9, with no clear D. The CDR3 totals 14 residues. The V end lost 2 bases, the J end lost 0 bases, and 8 bases lay between the germline ends. Germline assignment: CDR1 SGDLS and CDR2 YYNGEE. The CDR3 nucleotides are TGTGCCAGCAGCGTTGGACCGTTGAACACTGAAGCTTTCTTT. It codes for CASSVGPLNTEAFF.

At least ten counts were recorded for this clonotype. The chain uses TRBV9 and TRBJ2-5; 10 bases align to TRBD2. J lost 2 bases, V lost 0 bases, and 7 bases had no gene match. This CDR3 comprises 17 residues. Germline CDR1 is SGDLS and CDR2 is YYNGEE. CDR3 nucleotide sequence: TGTGCCAGCAGCGTAGGGCGAAGCGGGAGGGTTCAAGAGACCCAGTACTTC. This encodes CASSVGRSGRVQETQYF.

This clonotype was found many times. The gene calls are TRBV9 and TRBJ2-1, with D perhaps TRBD1 or TRBD2 (5 bases each). The CDR3 length is 15 residues. Deletions cut 4 bases from V and 5 bases from J, with 16 bases between. Germline lookup yields CDR1 SGDLS and CDR2 YYNGEE. The CDR3 sequence: CASSPQRGGHNEQFF. The CDR3 region has the DNA TGTGCCAGCAGCCCGCAGCGTGGGGGTCACAATGAGCAGTTCTTC.

The sample holds many counts of this clonotype. J is TRBJ2-3 and V is TRBV9; 7 positions match TRBD2. CDR1 and CDR2 (germline): SGDLS, YYNGEE. The CDR3 is 16 amino acids. Trimming cost V 4 bases and J 0 bases; bases outside gene matches: 8. Here the CDR3 DNA reads TGTGCCAGCAGCTTGGGCCTAGCGGCTAGCACAGATACGCAGTATTTT. Its translation is CASSLGLAASTDTQYF.

This clonotype was seen repeatedly, ten times or more. The genes are TRBV9 and TRBJ2-2, with TRBD2 as a possible D gene (5 bases). Germline assignment: CDR1 SGDLS and CDR2 YYNGEE. Trimming pared 4 bases from V and 3 bases from J, leaving 10 bases between. CDR3 length equals 14 residues. This chain's CDR3 is CASSREAYTGELFF. The DNA of the CDR3 is TGTGCCAGCAGCCGGGAAGCTTACACCGGGGAGCTGTTTTTT.

This clonotype was seen repeatedly, ten times or more. This rearrangement joins TRBV9 to TRBJ2-7, with D possibly matching TRBD2 (6 bases). Germline V CDR1 and CDR2: SGDLS, YYNGEE. This CDR3 is built from 13 residues. Trimming took off 4 bases at V and 3 bases at J, with 11 bases between the two ends. The CDR3 reads CASSTEEGYEQYF. CDR3 nucleotide sequence: TGTGCCAGCAGCACCGAGGAGGGCTACGAGCAGTACTTC.

This clonotype has at least ten counts. The chain recombines TRBV9 with TRBJ1-5; possible D gene TRBD1, 5 bases. The ends were cut back, 0 bases at V and 6 bases at J, with 10 bases in the middle. The CDR3 has 14 residues. The germline gives CDR1 SGDLS, CDR2 YYNGEE. CDR3 nucleotide sequence: TGTGCCAGCAGCGTAGCGGGGACTGGTCAGCCCCAGCATTTT. Protein: CASSVAGTGQPQHF.